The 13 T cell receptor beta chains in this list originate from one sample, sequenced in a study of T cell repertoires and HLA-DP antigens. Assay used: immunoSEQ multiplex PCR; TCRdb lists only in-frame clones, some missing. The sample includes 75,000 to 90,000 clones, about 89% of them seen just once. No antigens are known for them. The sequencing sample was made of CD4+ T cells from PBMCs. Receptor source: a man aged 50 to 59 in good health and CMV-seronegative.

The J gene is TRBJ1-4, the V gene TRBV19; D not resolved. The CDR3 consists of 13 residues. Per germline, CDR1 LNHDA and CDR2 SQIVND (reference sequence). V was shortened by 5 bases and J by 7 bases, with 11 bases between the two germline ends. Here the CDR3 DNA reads TGTGCCAGTAGTGCACTTCGGGCTGAAAAACTGTTTTTT. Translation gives CASSALRAEKLFF. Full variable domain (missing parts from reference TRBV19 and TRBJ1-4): DGGITQSPKYLFRKEGQNVTLSCEQNLNHDAMYWYRQDPGQGLRLIYYSQIVNDFQKGDIAEGYSVSREKKESFPLTVTSAQKNPTAFYLCASSALRAEKLFFGSGTQLSVL.

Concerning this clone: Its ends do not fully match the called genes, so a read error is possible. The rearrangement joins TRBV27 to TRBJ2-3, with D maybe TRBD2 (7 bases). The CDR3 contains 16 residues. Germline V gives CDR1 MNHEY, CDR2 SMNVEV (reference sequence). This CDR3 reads CASSLNSRGDTYTQYF. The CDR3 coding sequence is TGTGCCAGCAGTTTGAACTCACGGGGGGACACATATACGCAGTATTTT.

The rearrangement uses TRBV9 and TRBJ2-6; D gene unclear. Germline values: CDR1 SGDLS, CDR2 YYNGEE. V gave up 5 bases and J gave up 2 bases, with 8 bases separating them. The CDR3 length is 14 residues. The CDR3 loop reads CASRTRPGANVLTF. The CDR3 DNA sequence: TGTGCCAGCAGAACCCGGCCTGGGGCCAACGTCCTGACTTTC.

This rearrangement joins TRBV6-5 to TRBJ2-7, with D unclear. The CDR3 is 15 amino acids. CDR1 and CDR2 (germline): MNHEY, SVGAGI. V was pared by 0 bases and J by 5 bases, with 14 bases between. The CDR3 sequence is CASSYSRSGVHEQYF. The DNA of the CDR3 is TGTGCCAGCAGTTACTCAAGGTCTGGGGTCCACGAGCAGTACTTC.

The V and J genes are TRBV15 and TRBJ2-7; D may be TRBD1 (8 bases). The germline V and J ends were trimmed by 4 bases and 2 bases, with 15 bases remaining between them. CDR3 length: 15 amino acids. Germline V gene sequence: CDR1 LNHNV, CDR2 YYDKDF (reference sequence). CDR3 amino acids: CATSTYRGGAYEQYF. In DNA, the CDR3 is TGTGCCACCAGCACGTACAGGGGGGGAGCCTACGAGCAGTACTTC.

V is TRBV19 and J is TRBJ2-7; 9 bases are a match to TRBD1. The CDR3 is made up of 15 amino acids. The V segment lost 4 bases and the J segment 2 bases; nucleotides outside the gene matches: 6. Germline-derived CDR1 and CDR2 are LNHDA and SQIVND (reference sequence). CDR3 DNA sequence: TGTGCCAGTAGTACCGGGACAGGGCGACCCTACGAGCAGTACTTC. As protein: CASSTGTGRPYEQYF. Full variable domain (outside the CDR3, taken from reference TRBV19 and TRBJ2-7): DGGITQSPKYLFRKEGQNVTLSCEQNLNHDAMYWYRQDPGQGLRLIYYSQIVNDFQKGDIAEGYSVSREKKESFPLTVTSAQKNPTAFYLCASSTGTGRPYEQYFGPGTRLTVT.

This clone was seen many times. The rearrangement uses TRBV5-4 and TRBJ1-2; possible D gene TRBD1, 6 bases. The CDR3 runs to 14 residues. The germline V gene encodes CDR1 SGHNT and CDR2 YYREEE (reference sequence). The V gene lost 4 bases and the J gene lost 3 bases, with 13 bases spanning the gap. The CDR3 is CASSGTRGDYGYTF. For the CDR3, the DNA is TGTGCCAGCAGCGGGACACGAGGGGACTATGGCTACACCTTC.

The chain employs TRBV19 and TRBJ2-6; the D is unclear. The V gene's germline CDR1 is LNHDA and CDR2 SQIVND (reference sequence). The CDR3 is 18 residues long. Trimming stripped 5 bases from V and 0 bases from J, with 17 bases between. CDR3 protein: CASSLIIQAGSGANVLTF. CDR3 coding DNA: TGTGCCAGTAGTTTAATAATCCAAGCCGGCTCTGGGGCCAACGTCCTGACTTTC.

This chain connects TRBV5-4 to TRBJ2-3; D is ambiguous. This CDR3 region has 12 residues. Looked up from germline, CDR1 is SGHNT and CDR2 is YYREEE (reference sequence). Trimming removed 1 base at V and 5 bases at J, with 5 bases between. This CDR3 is CASSLFGDTQYF. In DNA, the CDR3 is TGTGCCAGCAGCTTGTTCGGAGATACGCAGTATTTT. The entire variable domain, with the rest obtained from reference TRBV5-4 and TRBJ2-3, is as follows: ETGVTQSPTHLIKTRGQQVTLRCSSQSGHNTVSWYQQALGQGPQFIFQYYREEENGRGNFPPRFSGLQFPNYSSELNVNALELDDSALYLCASSLFGDTQYFGPGTRLTVL.

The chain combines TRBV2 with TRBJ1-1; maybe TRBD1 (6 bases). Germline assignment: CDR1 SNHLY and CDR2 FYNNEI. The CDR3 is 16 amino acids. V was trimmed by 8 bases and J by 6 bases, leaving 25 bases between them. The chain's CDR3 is CASHHRATVTSAEAFF. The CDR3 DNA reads TGTGCCAGCCACCACAGGGCCACCGTTACATCAGCTGAAGCTTTCTTT.

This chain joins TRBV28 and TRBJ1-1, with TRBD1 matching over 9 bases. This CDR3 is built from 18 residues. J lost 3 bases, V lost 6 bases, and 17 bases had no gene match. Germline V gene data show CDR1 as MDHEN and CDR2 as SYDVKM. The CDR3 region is CASSHGTGRSQGYTEAFF. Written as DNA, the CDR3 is TGTGCCAGCAGCCACGGGACAGGGCGAAGCCAAGGATACACTGAAGCTTTCTTT.

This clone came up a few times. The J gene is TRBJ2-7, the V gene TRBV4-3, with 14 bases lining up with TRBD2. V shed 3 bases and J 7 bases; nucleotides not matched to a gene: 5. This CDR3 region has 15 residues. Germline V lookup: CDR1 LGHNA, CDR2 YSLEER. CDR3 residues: CASSQGLAGAREQYF. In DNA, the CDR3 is TGCGCCAGCAGCCAGGGACTAGCGGGAGCCAGGGAGCAGTACTTC.

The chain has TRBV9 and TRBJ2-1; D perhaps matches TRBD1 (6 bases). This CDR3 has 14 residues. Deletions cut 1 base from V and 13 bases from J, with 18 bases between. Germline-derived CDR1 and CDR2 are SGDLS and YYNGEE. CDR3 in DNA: TGTGCCAGCAGCGTACACGTTAGCCGGGACACACAGTTCTTC. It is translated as CASSVHVSRDTQFF.